Below, one T cell receptor (beta chain) is given with its context. This sample was taken from a study of Ad26.COV2.S vaccination and SARS-CoV-2 variants. Data came from immunoSEQ multiplex PCR; TCRdb stores just in-frame clones and leaves some out. The data contain under 150,000 clones, just over 85% of them seen just once; the ten biggest clones take up about 5%. Trimming removed 0 bases from V and 0 bases from J, with 12 bases in between. The CDR3 sequence is 16 residues long. Germline V gene data show CDR1 as SGHKS and CDR2 as YYEKEE (reference sequence). This specimen consisted of peripheral blood, obtained after recovery from COVID-19. The sequence derives from a human donor who had recovered from COVID-19. The chain is built from TRBV5-5 and TRBJ1-1; D ambiguous. The CDR3 loop reads CASSLAPELMNTEAFF. CDR3 bases: TGTGCCAGCAGCTTGGCCCCAGAACTCATGAACACTGAAGCTTTCTTT.